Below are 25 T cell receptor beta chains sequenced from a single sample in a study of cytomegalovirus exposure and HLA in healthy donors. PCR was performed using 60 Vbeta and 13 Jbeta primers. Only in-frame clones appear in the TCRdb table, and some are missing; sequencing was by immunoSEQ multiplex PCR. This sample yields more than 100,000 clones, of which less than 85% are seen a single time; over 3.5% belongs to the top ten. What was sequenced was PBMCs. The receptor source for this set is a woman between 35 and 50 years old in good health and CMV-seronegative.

The CDR3 here is CASSPRGQGYNEQFF. The CDR3 DNA follows: TGTGCCAGCAGCCCCCGGGGACAGGGATATAATGAGCAGTTCTTC. This sequence joins TRBV6-5 and TRBJ2-1; 9 bases line up with TRBD1. The germline V gene encodes CDR1 MNHEY and CDR2 SVGAGI. This CDR3 contains 15 residues. Unmatched junction bases numbered 10, after V lost 6 bases and J lost 7 bases.

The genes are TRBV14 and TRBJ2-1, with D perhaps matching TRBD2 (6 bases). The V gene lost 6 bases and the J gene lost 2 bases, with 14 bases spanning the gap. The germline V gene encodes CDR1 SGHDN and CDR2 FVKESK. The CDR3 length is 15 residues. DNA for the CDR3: TGTGCCAGCAGGGACCGGGGGACCCCCTACAATGAGCAGTTCTTC. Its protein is CASRDRGTPYNEQFF. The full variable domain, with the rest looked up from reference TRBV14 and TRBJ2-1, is EAGVTQFPSHSVIEKGQTVTLRCDPISGHDNLYWYRRVMGKEIKFLLHFVKESKQDESGMPNNRFLAERTGGTYSTLKVQPAELEDSGVYFCASRDRGTPYNEQFFGPGTRLTVL.

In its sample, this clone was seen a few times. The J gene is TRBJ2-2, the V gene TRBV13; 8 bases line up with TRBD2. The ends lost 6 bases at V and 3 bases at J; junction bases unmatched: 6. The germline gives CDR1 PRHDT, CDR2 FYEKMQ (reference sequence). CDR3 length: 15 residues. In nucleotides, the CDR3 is TGTGCCAGCAGTCTCCCAGCGGGGGACACCGGGGAGCTGTTTTTT. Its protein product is CASSLPAGDTGELFF.

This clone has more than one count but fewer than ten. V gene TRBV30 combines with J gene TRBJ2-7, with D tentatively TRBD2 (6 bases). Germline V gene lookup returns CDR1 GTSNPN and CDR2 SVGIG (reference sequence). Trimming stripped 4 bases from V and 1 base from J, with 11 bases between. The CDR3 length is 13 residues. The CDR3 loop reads CAWKGGNSYEQYF. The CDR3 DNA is TGTGCCTGGAAGGGCGGGAATTCCTACGAGCAGTACTTC.

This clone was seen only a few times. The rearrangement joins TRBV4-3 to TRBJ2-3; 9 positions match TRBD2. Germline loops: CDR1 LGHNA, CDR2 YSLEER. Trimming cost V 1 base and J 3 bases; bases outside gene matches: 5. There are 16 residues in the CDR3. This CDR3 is CASSQGGGRATDTQYF. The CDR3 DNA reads TGCGCCAGCAGCCAAGGAGGCGGGAGGGCAACAGATACGCAGTATTTT.

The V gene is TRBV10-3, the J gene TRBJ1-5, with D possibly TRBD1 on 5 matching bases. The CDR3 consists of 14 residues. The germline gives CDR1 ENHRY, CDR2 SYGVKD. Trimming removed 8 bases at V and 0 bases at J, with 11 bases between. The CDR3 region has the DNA TGTGCCATCGGGCCAGGGAATAGCAATCAGCCCCAGCATTTT. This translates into CAIGPGNSNQPQHF.

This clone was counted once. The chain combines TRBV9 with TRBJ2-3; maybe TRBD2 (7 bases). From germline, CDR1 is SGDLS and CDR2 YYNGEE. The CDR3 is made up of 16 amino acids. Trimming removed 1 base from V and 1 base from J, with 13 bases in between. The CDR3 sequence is CASSVSGGAGTDTQYF. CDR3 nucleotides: TGTGCCAGCAGCGTAAGTGGGGGGGCCGGCACAGATACGCAGTATTTT.

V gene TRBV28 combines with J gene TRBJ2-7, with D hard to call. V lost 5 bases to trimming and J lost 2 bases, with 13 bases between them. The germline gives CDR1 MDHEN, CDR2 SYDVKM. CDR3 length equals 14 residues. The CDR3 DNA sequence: TGTGCCAGCAGTGCGAAGAAGAGGCCCTACGAGCAGTACTTC. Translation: CASSAKKRPYEQYF.

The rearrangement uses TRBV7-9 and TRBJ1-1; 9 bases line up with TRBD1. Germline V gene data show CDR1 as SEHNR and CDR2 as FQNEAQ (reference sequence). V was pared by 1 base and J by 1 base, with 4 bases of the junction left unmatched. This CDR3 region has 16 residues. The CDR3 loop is CASSLDLGQGNTEAFF. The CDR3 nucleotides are TGTGCCAGCAGCTTAGACTTGGGACAGGGGAACACTGAAGCTTTCTTT.

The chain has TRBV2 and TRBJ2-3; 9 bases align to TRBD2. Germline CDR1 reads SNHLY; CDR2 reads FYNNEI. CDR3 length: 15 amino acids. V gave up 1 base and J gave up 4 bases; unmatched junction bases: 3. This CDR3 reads CASSEVLAGPDTQYF. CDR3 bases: TGTGCCAGCAGTGAAGTCCTAGCGGGGCCAGATACGCAGTATTTT.

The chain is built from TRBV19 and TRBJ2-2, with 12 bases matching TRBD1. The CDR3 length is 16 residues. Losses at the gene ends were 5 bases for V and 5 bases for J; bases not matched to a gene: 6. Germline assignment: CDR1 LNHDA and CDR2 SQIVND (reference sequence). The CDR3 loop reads CASSAGQGARTGELFF. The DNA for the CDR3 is TGTGCCAGTAGTGCGGGACAGGGGGCTCGGACCGGGGAGCTGTTTTTT.

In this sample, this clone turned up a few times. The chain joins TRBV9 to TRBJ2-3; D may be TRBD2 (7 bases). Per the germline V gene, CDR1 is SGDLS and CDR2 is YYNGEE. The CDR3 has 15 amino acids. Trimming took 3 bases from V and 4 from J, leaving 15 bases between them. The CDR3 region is CASSGGGGGSDTQYF. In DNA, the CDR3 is TGTGCCAGCAGCGGTGGTGGGGGGGGCTCAGATACGCAGTATTTT.

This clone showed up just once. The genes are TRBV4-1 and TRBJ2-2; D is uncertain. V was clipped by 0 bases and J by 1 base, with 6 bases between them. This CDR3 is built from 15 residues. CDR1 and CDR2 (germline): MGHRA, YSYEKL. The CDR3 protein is CASSQDGLNTGELFF. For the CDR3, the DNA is TGCGCCAGCAGCCAAGACGGGTTGAACACCGGGGAGCTGTTTTTT.

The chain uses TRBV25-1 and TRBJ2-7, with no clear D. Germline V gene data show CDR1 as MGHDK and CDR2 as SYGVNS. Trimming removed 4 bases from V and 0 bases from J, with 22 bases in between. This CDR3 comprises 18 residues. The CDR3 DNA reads TGTGCCAGCAGTGCGGCCTTGGGCCTGAATCCTCCCTCCTACGAGCAGTACTTC. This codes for CASSAALGLNPPSYEQYF.

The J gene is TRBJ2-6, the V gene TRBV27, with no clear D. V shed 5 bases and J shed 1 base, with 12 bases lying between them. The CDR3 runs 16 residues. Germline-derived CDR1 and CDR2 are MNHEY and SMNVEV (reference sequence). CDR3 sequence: CASSPNRDSGANVLTF. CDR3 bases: TGTGCCAGCAGTCCAAACAGAGATTCTGGGGCCAACGTCCTGACTTTC. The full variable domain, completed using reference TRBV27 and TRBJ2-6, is EAQVTQNPRYLITVTGKKLTVTCSQNMNHEYMSWYRQDPGLGLRQIYYSMNVEVTDKGDVPEGYKVSRKEKRNFPLILESPSPNQTSLYFCASSPNRDSGANVLTFGAGSRLTVL.

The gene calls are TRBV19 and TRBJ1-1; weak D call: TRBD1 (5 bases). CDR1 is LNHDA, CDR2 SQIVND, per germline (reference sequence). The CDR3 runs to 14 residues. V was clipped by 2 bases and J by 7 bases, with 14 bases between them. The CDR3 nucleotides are TGTGCCAGTAGTATAAGGCAGGGTGGCCTTGAAGCTTTCTTT. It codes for CASSIRQGGLEAFF.

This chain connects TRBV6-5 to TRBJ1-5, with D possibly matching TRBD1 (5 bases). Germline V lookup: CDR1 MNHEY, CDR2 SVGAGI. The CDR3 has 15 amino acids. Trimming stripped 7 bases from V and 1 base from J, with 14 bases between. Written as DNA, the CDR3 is TGTGCCAGCACTCCGGGGGGTAGGAGCAATCAGCCCCAGCATTTT. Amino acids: CASTPGGRSNQPQHF.

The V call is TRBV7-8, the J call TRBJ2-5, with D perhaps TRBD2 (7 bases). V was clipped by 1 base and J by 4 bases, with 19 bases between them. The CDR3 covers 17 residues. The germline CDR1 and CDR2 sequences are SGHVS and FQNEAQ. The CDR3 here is CASSLGGGGGGRETQYF. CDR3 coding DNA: TGTGCCAGCAGCTTAGGTGGGGGCGGGGGAGGAAGAGAGACCCAGTACTTC.

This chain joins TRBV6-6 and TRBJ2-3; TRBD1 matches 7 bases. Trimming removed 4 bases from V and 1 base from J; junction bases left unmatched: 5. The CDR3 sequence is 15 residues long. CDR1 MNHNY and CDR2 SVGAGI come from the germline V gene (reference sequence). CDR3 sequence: CASSWDSIGTDTQYF. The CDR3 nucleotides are TGTGCCAGCAGTTGGGACAGCATTGGCACAGATACGCAGTATTTT.

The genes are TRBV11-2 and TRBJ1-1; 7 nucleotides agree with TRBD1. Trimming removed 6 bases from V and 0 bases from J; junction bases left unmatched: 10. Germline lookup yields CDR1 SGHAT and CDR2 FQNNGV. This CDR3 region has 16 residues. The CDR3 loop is CASSQGDTGLNTEAFF. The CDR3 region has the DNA TGTGCCAGCAGTCAGGGGGATACAGGCCTGAACACTGAAGCTTTCTTT.

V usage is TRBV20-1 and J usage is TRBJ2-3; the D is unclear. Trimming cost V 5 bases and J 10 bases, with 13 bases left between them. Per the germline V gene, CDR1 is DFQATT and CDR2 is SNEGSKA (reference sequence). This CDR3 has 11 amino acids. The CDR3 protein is CSAEKMTPQYF. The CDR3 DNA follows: TGCAGTGCTGAAAAGATGACACCGCAGTATTTT.

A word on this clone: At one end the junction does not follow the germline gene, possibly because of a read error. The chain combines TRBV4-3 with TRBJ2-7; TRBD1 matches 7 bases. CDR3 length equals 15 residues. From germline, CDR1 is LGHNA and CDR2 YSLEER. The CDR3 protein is CASSQDWTGGYVQYF. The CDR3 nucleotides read TGCGCCAGCAGCCAAGACTGGACAGGCGGATACGTGCAGTACTTC.

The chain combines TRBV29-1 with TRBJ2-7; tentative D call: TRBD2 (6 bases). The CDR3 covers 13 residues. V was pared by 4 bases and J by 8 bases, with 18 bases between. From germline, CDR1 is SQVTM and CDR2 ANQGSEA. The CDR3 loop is CSVGGEPYEQQYF. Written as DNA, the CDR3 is TGCAGCGTTGGGGGGGAACCCTACGAGCAGCAGTACTTC.

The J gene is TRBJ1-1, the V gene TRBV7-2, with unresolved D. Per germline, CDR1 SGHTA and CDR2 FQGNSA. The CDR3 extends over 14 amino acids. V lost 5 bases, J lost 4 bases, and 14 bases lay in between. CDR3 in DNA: TGTGCCAGCAGCCCGAGACCGGAGAGCACTGAAGCTTTCTTT. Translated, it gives CASSPRPESTEAFF.

The CDR3, as DNA: TGTGCCAGCAGCCGAAGCGGGGGGACTTACAATGAGCAGTTCTTC. Its protein product is CASSRSGGTYNEQFF. The chain employs TRBV7-2 and TRBJ2-1; 9 nucleotides match TRBD2. CDR3 size: 15 residues. Germline loops: CDR1 SGHTA, CDR2 FQGNSA. J was trimmed by 4 bases and V by 5 bases; bases with no gene match: 6. Full variable domain (missing parts from reference TRBV7-2 and TRBJ2-1): GAGVSQSPSNKVTEKGKDVELRCDPISGHTALYWYRQSLGQGLEFLIYFQGNSAPDKSGLPSDRFSAERTGGSVSTLTIQRTQQEDSAVYLCASSRSGGTYNEQFFGPGTRLTVL.